One sample yielded the 30 T cell receptor beta chains listed below, sequenced in a study of T-cell memory formation after mild COVID-19. TCRdb ran MiXCR on the 5' RACE reads and lists one entry per CDR3 protein. Of fewer than 350,000 distinct CDR3 sequences in the sample, about a sixth were seen once. The material sequenced was PBMCs or a T cell subset sorted from them (not recorded which). These TCRs come from a man in his late teens or twenties who had mild COVID-19 (a few samples of this study predate the infection). Cell type and time point are not known.

This clonotype was seen repeatedly, ten times or more. The V gene is TRBV15, the J gene TRBJ2-3; a weak D match, TRBD1 (6 bases). CDR1 and CDR2 from the germline V gene are LNHNV and YYDKDF (reference sequence). Trimming left V 2 bases short and J 6 bases short, with 6 bases between. The CDR3 contains 12 residues. The CDR3 spells CATSRTGDTQYF. The CDR3 DNA reads TGTGCCACCAGCAGAACAGGGGATACGCAGTATTTT.

This clonotype has a handful of counts. The chain links TRBV5-1 to TRBJ1-6; D perhaps matches TRBD1 (5 bases). V was clipped by 0 bases and J by 7 bases, with 14 bases between them. From germline, CDR1 is SGHRS and CDR2 YFSETQ. CDR3 size: 16 residues. DNA for the CDR3: TGCGCCAGCAGCTTGGTCTCGGGGCGGTCGAATTCACCCCTCCACTTT. It codes for CASSLVSGRSNSPLHF.

The CDR3 nucleotides read TGCAGCGGAACCATGGACGGCCGTGAAGCTTTCTTT. Its protein product is CSGTMDGREAFF. The rearrangement links TRBV29-1 to TRBJ1-1, with D hard to call. The CDR3 has 12 amino acids. The germline gives CDR1 SQVTM, CDR2 ANQGSEA. V lost 7 bases to trimming and J lost 7 bases, with 16 bases between them.

This clonotype was detected a few times. This sequence joins TRBV18 and TRBJ2-7; D possibly corresponds to TRBD1 (6 bases). This CDR3 contains 16 residues. Trimming left V 3 bases short and J 0 bases short, with 15 bases between. CDR1 KGHSH and CDR2 LQKENI come from the germline V gene. CDR3 loop: CASSPSQTGSSYEQYF. The CDR3 nucleotides read TGTGCCAGCTCACCCTCCCAGACAGGATCCTCCTACGAGCAGTACTTC.

V and J are TRBV30 and TRBJ2-3, with TRBD2 matching 12 bases. V shed 5 bases and J 0 bases; nucleotides not matched to a gene: 12. The CDR3 is 18 amino acids. The germline V gene encodes CDR1 GTSNPN and CDR2 SVGIG (reference sequence). The CDR3 here is CAWGGTSGGTSSTDTQYF. The CDR3 DNA reads as TGTGCCTGGGGGGGCACTAGCGGGGGGACGTCTAGCACAGATACGCAGTATTTT.

The chain has TRBV10-3 and TRBJ2-2; D remains unclear. CDR3 size: 17 residues. Trimming removed 0 bases at V and 0 bases at J, with 11 bases between. Germline V lookup: CDR1 ENHRY, CDR2 SYGVKD. This chain's CDR3 is CAISESAARANTGELFF. The CDR3 nucleotides are TGTGCCATCAGTGAGTCGGCGGCTCGTGCGAACACCGGGGAGCTGTTTTTT.

This clonotype was found a few times. The chain combines TRBV12-3 or TRBV12-4 with TRBJ2-5, with D tentatively TRBD1 (6 bases). The V and J ends lost 5 bases and 2 bases respectively, with 9 bases between them. This CDR3 is built from 13 residues. CDR3 DNA: TGTGCCAGCAGTGGGGACACACAAGAGACCCAGTACTTC. Protein: CASSGDTQETQYF.

The chain couples TRBV27 to TRBJ1-2, with D possibly TRBD1 on 6 matching bases. This CDR3 comprises 14 residues. In germline, CDR1 is MNHEY, CDR2 SMNVEV (reference sequence). V lost 8 bases, J lost 4 bases, and 17 bases lay in between. CDR3 nucleotides: TGTGCCAGCGCCAGGGGTTGGCCGATCTATGGCTACACCTTC. This gives the protein CASARGWPIYGYTF.

V usage is TRBV11-2 and J usage is TRBJ2-7, with D perhaps TRBD1 (6 bases). The CDR3 covers 15 residues. The germline V and J ends were trimmed by 1 base and 2 bases, with 12 bases remaining between them. In germline, CDR1 is SGHAT, CDR2 FQNNGV. CDR3 nucleotides: TGTGCCAGCAGCTTAGTGCGTACAGGGACCTACGAGCAGTACTTC. This sequence encodes CASSLVRTGTYEQYF.

This clonotype showed up just a few times. A junction end diverges from the germline sequence, so it may reflect a read error. The chain recombines TRBV12-3 or TRBV12-4 with TRBJ2-1; TRBD2 might be the D (5 bases). The CDR3 is 12 amino acids. The CDR3 region is CASSLTAGPGIF. In DNA form, the CDR3 reads TGTGCCAGCAGTTTAACGGCAGGCCCCGGGATCTTC.

The chain carries TRBV20-1 and TRBJ2-1, with TRBD2 matching over 7 bases. CDR1 DFQATT and CDR2 SNEGSKA come from the germline V gene (reference sequence). The CDR3 has 14 residues. Trimming at V came to 4 bases and at J to 0 bases, leaving 3 bases not matched to a gene. The CDR3 DNA reads TGCAGTGCTAAGACGGGGGGCTCCTACAATGAGCAGTTCTTC. Its protein product is CSAKTGGSYNEQFF.

Many counts were recorded for this clonotype. This rearrangement joins TRBV29-1 to TRBJ2-3, with TRBD2 matching over 10 bases. CDR1 and CDR2 (germline): SQVTM, ANQGSEA. The ends lost 7 bases at V and 2 bases at J; junction bases unmatched: 9. CDR3 length: 15 residues. CDR3 protein: CSAIPGLATTDTQYF. The CDR3 nucleotides are TGCAGCGCTATCCCGGGACTAGCGACCACAGATACGCAGTATTTT.

This clonotype turned up a few times. V and J are TRBV6-5 and TRBJ1-2; a possible D gene is TRBD1 (6 bases). V was trimmed by 2 bases and J by 5 bases, leaving 15 bases between them. There are 15 residues in the CDR3. Per germline, CDR1 MNHEY and CDR2 SVGAGI. The CDR3 region is CASSYRGGQTYGYTF. For the CDR3, the DNA is TGTGCCAGCAGTTACCGGGGGGGCCAGACTTATGGCTACACCTTC.

In its sample, this clonotype was seen many times. The V and J genes are TRBV5-6 and TRBJ1-6; 7 bases map to TRBD1. The CDR3 extends over 14 amino acids. Germline CDR1 reads SGHDT; CDR2 reads YYEEEE. The V and J ends lost 4 bases and 10 bases, in that order; junction bases with no gene match: 8. CDR3 protein: CASSRYRGASPLHF. The CDR3 DNA sequence: TGTGCCAGCAGCCGCTACAGGGGCGCCTCACCCCTCCACTTT.

This clonotype was seen a few times. V and J are TRBV20-1 and TRBJ2-5, with TRBD1 matching over 8 bases. V dropped 3 bases and J dropped 3; count of bases not matched to a gene: 9. Germline V gives CDR1 DFQATT, CDR2 SNEGSKA (reference sequence). The CDR3 contains 15 residues. CDR3 DNA: TGCAGTGCTAGGGTACGGGACAGGTGGAAAGAGACCCAGTACTTC. Its protein is CSARVRDRWKETQYF.

This clonotype was observed a handful of times. The chain employs TRBV3-1 and TRBJ2-7; 9 bases are shared with TRBD1. The CDR3 spans 14 residues. The V and J ends lost 4 bases and 4 bases, in that order; junction bases with no gene match: 5. Germline loops: CDR1 LGHDT, CDR2 YNNKEL (reference sequence). CDR3 region: CASSPEDRGYEQYF. The DNA for the CDR3 is TGTGCCAGCAGCCCAGAGGACAGGGGATACGAGCAGTACTTC.

This clonotype appeared many times. V is TRBV7-6 and J is TRBJ2-1; a possible D gene is TRBD2 (6 bases). In germline, CDR1 is SGHVS, CDR2 FNYEAQ. The CDR3 extends over 17 amino acids. V was shortened by 1 base and J by 2 bases, with 15 bases between the two germline ends. The DNA for the CDR3 is TGTGCCAGCAGCTTAGTCGTCGGGACTTTTACCTACAATGAGCAGTTCTTC. It translates to CASSLVVGTFTYNEQFF.

This clonotype was detected many times. The chain employs TRBV12-3 or TRBV12-4 and TRBJ2-1; TRBD1 matches 9 bases. CDR3 length equals 16 residues. The V segment lost 5 bases and the J segment 9 bases; nucleotides outside the gene matches: 14. The CDR3 bases are TGTGCCAGCAGTCCATTTGTCGGGACAGGGTCGTCTGAGCAGTTCTTC. Residues: CASSPFVGTGSSEQFF.

This clonotype was seen more than once but under ten times. The chain carries TRBV5-1 and TRBJ1-6; D ambiguous. CDR1 is SGHRS and CDR2 is YFSETQ in the germline V gene. The CDR3 length is 15 residues. Between the trimmed V and J ends, which lost 0 bases and 7 bases, there was a span of 11 bases. The CDR3 coding sequence is TGCGCCAGCAGCTTGGCGGGGAGAGAAAATTCACCCCTCCACTTT. It specifies CASSLAGRENSPLHF.

This clonotype showed up many times. The chain couples TRBV7-3 to TRBJ2-1; a possible D gene is TRBD2 (6 bases). Germline loops: CDR1 SGHTA, CDR2 FQGTGA. This CDR3 region has 9 residues. Trimming removed 11 bases from V and 10 bases from J, with 9 bases in between. The CDR3 protein is CAPAGEQFF. Here the CDR3 DNA reads TGTGCCCCTGCGGGGGAGCAGTTCTTC.

This clonotype was seen at least ten times. V gene TRBV4-2 combines with J gene TRBJ2-7; 7 bases are shared with TRBD1. In germline, CDR1 is LGHNA, CDR2 YNFKEQ. Losses at the gene ends were 3 bases for V and 3 bases for J; bases not matched to a gene: 5. The CDR3 contains 14 residues. CDR3 in amino acids: CASSHRDRDYEQYF. In DNA, the CDR3 is TGTGCCAGCAGCCACCGGGACAGAGACTACGAGCAGTACTTC.

V is TRBV5-1 and J is TRBJ2-3; D is unresolved. Germline CDR1 SGHRS, CDR2 YFSETQ. Trimming stripped 5 bases from V and 6 bases from J, with 7 bases between. The CDR3 runs 11 residues. In DNA form, the CDR3 reads TGCGCCAGCAGGGACGGCGATACGCAGTATTTT. It encodes CASRDGDTQYF.

There are a few counts of this clonotype. The V gene is TRBV2, the J gene TRBJ1-5; D is possibly TRBD1 (6 bases). CDR1 SNHLY and CDR2 FYNNEI come from the germline V gene. V was clipped by 7 bases and J by 0 bases, with 13 bases between them. The CDR3 consists of 15 residues. The CDR3 sequence is CASIDRPYSNQPQHF. DNA for the CDR3: TGTGCCAGCATCGACAGGCCATATAGCAATCAGCCCCAGCATTTT.

The rearrangement uses TRBV12-3 or TRBV12-4 and TRBJ2-3; D unclear. Trimming pared 6 bases from V and 2 bases from J, leaving 27 bases between. This CDR3 is built from 19 residues. The CDR3 here is CASSPGRLGGARITDTQYF. The DNA for the CDR3 is TGTGCCAGCAGCCCTGGGCGGCTGGGTGGAGCGCGGATCACAGATACGCAGTATTTT.

The gene calls are TRBV2 and TRBJ2-7; D remains unclear. V lost 3 bases and J lost 0, with 3 bases in between. This CDR3 spans 12 amino acids. Germline V gives CDR1 SNHLY, CDR2 FYNNEI. This chain's CDR3 is CASSETSYEQYV. Here the CDR3 DNA reads TGTGCCAGCAGTGAGACCTCCTACGAGCAGTACGTC.

V usage is TRBV11-3 and J usage is TRBJ2-2; no clear D gene. The CDR3 is made up of 13 amino acids. V shed 5 bases and J shed 5 bases, with 9 bases lying between them. Germline CDR1 SGHNT, CDR2 YENEEA. DNA for the CDR3: TGTGCCAGCAGCCCCTCATGGACCGGGGAGCTGTTTTTT. Its translation is CASSPSWTGELFF.

This clonotype showed up just a few times. The chain recombines TRBV18 with TRBJ1-2; D is ambiguous. Germline V gene sequence: CDR1 KGHSH, CDR2 LQKENI. This CDR3 comprises 13 residues. The V gene lost 4 bases and the J gene lost 3 bases, with 9 bases spanning the gap. The CDR3 here is CASSQWRDYGYTF. CDR3 DNA: TGTGCCAGCTCACAGTGGCGGGACTATGGCTACACCTTC.

Here the CDR3 DNA reads TGTGCCAGCAGCTTCACACAGGGGATGGTACGGGAAAAACTGTTTTTT. This sequence encodes CASSFTQGMVREKLFF. V usage is TRBV7-6 and J usage is TRBJ1-4; 7 bases are shared with TRBD1. The CDR3 loop spans 16 amino acids. V shed 3 bases and J 8 bases; nucleotides not matched to a gene: 12. In germline, CDR1 is SGHVS, CDR2 FNYEAQ. Full variable domain (remainder filled in from reference TRBV7-6 and TRBJ1-4): GAGVSQSPRYKVTKRGQDVALRCDPISGHVSLYWYRQALGQGPEFLTYFNYEAQQDKSGLPNDRFSAERPEGSISTLTIQRTEQRDSAMYRCASSFTQGMVREKLFFGSGTQLSVL.

The chain recombines TRBV11-2 with TRBJ2-2; weak D call: TRBD2 (6 bases). The germline V gene encodes CDR1 SGHAT and CDR2 FQNNGV. The CDR3 runs to 13 residues. V lost 8 bases and J lost 1, with 8 bases in between. The CDR3 DNA sequence: TGTGCCAGCGGACTACTGAACACCGGGGAGCTGTTTTTT. Protein sequence: CASGLLNTGELFF.

The sample holds a few counts of this clonotype. The chain couples TRBV7-9 to TRBJ1-5; a possible D gene is TRBD1 (6 bases). Looked up from germline, CDR1 is SEHNR and CDR2 is FQNEAQ (reference sequence). Trimming removed 3 bases at V and 0 bases at J, with 12 bases between. This CDR3 contains 16 residues. CDR3 sequence: CASSFGQLYSNQPQHF. The CDR3 DNA reads TGTGCCAGCAGCTTCGGACAGTTATATAGCAATCAGCCCCAGCATTTT.